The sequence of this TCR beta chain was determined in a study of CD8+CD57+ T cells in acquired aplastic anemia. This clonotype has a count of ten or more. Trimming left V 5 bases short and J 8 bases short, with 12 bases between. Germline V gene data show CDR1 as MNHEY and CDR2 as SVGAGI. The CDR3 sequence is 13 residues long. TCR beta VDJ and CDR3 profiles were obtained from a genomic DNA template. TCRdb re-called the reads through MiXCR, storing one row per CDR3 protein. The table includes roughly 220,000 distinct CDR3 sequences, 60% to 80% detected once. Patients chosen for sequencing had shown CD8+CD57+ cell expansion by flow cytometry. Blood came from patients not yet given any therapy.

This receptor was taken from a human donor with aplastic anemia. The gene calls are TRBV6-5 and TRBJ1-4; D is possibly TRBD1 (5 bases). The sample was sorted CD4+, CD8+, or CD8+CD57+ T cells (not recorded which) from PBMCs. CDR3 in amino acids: CASSPRQGEKLFF. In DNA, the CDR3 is TGTGCCAGCAGTCCCCGCCAGGGCGAAAAACTGTTTTTT.